The T cell receptor (beta chain) under discussion was sequenced for a study of blood T cell repertoires in COVID-19. Study information: COVID-19 samples from acute and convalescent phases originated in the United States, Italy and Spain. Sample material is recorded as cDNA or gDNA derived from T cells, B-cell-depleted T cells, or PBMCs.

Seattle's cohort entered during active infection and was followed longitudinally. Study processing details: The assay estimated nucleated cells by amplifying reference gene primers. This table comes from immunoSEQ multiplex PCR, and its TCRdb copy is limited to in-frame clones, with some not included. V and J calls and clone size are copied from that table; D and trimming were computed from the DNA. The data hold some 150,000 clones, with approximately 85% observed a single time. Germline CDR1 LGHDT, CDR2 YNNKEL (reference sequence). The CDR3 contains 15 residues. V lost 1 base, J lost 4 bases, and 3 bases stayed unmatched.

This TCR was sampled from a woman aged 55-75 years with COVID-19, enrolled during active disease. The source material was peripheral blood. The J gene is TRBJ2-1, the V gene TRBV3-1 (or the pseudogene TRBV3-2); 8 positions agree with TRBD2. Here the CDR3 reads CASSQGPGGYNEQFF. CDR3 bases: TGTGCCAGCAGCCAAGGCCCGGGGGGGTACAATGAGCAGTTCTTC.